The entry below describes one T cell receptor (beta chain). What it recognizes is unknown. The sample is drawn from a study of OX40 agonist ivuxolimab in advanced cancers. Notes on the study in general: Patients who responded partially at 0.1-3.0 mg/kg showed clonal expansion ranking among the lowest.

Method: immunoSEQ multiplex PCR; TCRdb's copy keeps in-frame clones and lacks some. The sample consists of 40,000 or so clones, around 85% of them appearing once. The sequence came from an adult with an advanced solid tumor such as melanoma, head and neck, liver or kidney cancer. Sequences were derived from CD4+ or CD8+ T cells sorted from blood, sampled in a trial of the OX40 agonist ivuxolimab.

The CDR3 sequence: CASTLDRRHGYTF. DNA of the CDR3: TGTGCCAGCACCCTAGACAGGCGCCATGGCTACACCTTC. V gene TRBV6-5 combines with J gene TRBJ1-2; tentative D call: TRBD1 (6 bases). Per germline, CDR1 MNHEY and CDR2 SVGAGI. The V end lost 7 bases, the J end lost 6 bases, and 15 bases lay between the germline ends. This CDR3 is 13 amino acids long.